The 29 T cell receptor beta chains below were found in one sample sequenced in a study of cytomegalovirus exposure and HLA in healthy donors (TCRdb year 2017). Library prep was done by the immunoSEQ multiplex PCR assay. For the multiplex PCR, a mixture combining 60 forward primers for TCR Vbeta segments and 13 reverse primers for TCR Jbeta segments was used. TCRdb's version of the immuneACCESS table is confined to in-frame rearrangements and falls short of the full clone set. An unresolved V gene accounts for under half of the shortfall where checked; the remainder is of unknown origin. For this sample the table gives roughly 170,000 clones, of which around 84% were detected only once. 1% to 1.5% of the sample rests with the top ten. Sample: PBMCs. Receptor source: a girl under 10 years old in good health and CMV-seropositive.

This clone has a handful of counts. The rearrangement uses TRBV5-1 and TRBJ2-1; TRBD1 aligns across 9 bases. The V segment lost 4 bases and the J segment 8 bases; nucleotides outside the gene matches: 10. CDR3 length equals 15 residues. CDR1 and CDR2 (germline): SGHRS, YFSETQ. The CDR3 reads CASSAPDRGGDEQFF. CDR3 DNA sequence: TGCGCCAGCAGCGCCCCGGACAGGGGTGGCGATGAGCAGTTCTTC.

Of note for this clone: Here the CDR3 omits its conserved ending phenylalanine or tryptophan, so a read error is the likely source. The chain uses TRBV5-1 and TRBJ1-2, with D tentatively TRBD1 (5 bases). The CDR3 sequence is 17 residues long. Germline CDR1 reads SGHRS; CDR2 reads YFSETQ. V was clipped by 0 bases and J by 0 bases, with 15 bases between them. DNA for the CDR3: TGCGCCAGCAGCTTGGGGCCGCGGGACGGATCTAACTATGGCTACACCCTC. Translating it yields CASSLGPRDGSNYGYTL.

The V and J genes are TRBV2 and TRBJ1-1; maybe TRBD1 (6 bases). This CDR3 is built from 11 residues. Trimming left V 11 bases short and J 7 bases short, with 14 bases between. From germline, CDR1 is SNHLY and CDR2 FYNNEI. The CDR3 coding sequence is TGTGCCGGACTTAGGGGGAGTGAAGCTTTCTTT. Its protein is CAGLRGSEAFF. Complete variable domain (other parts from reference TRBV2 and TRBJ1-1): EPEVTQTPSHQVTQMGQEVILRCVPISNHLYFYWYRQILGQKVEFLVSFYNNEISEKSEIFDDQFSVERPDGSNFTLKIRSTKLEDSAMYFCAGLRGSEAFFGQGTRLTVV.

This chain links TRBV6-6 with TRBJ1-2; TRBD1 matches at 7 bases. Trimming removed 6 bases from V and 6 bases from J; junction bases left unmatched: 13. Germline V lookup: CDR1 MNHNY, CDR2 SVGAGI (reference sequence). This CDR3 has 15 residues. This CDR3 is CASSPSGGTLHGYTF. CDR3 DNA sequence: TGTGCCAGCAGCCCTTCAGGGGGGACCCTTCATGGCTACACCTTC.

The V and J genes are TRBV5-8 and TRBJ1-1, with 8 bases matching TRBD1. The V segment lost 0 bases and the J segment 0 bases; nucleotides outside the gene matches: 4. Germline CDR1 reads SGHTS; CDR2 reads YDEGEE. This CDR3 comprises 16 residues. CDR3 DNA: TGTGCCAGCAGCTTGGTGAACAGGGGGATGAACACTGAAGCTTTCTTT. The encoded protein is CASSLVNRGMNTEAFF.

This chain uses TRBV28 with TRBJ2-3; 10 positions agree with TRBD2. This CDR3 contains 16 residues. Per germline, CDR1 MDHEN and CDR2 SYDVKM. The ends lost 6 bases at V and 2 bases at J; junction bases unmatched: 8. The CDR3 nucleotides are TGTGCCAGCAGCCCAATAGCGGGAGGTATCACAGATACGCAGTATTTT. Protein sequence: CASSPIAGGITDTQYF.

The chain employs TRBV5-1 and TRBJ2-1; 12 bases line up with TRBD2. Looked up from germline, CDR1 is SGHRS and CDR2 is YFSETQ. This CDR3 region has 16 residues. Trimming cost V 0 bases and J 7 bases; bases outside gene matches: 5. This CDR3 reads CASSLGTSGILNEQFF. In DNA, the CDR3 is TGCGCCAGCAGCTTGGGGACTAGCGGGATCTTGAATGAGCAGTTCTTC.

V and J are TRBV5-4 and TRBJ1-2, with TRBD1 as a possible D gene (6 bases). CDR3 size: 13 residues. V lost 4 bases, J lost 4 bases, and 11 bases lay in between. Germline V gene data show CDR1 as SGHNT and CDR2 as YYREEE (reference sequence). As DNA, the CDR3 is TGTGCCAGCAGCCCAAACAGGGTCTATGGCTACACCTTC. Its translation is CASSPNRVYGYTF. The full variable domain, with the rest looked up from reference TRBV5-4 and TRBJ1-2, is ETGVTQSPTHLIKTRGQQVTLRCSSQSGHNTVSWYQQALGQGPQFIFQYYREEENGRGNFPPRFSGLQFPNYSSELNVNALELDDSALYLCASSPNRVYGYTFGSGTRLTVV.

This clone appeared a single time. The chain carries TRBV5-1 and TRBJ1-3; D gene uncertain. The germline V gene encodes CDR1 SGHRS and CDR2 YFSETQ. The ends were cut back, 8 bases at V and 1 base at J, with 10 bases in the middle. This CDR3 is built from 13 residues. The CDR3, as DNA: TGCGCCAGTGCGGTTGAGTCTGGAAACACCATATATTTT. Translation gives CASAVESGNTIYF.

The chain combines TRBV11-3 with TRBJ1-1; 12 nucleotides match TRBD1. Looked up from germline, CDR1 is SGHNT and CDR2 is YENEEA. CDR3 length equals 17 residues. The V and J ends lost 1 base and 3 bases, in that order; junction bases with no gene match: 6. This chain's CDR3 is CASSLGDRGQADTEAFF. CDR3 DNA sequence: TGTGCCAGCAGCTTAGGGGACAGGGGGCAGGCGGACACTGAAGCTTTCTTT.

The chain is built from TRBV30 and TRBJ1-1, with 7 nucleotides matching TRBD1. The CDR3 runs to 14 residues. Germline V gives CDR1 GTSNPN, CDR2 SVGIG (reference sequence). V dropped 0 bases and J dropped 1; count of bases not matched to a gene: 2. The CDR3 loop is CAWSVGQPNTEAFF. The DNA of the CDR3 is TGTGCCTGGAGTGTGGGACAGCCGAACACTGAAGCTTTCTTT.

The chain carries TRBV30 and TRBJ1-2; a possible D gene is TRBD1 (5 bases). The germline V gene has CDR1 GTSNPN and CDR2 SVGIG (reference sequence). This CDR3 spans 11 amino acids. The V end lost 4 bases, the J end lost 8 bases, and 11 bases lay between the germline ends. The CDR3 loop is CAWTASGGYTF. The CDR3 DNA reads TGTGCCTGGACGGCCTCAGGGGGCTACACCTTC.

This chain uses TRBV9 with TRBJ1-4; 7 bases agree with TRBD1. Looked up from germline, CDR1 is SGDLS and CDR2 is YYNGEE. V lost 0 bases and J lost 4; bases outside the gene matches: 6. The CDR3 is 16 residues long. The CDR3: CASSVGGGELNEKLFF. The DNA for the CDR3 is TGTGCCAGCAGCGTAGGAGGGGGCGAGCTTAATGAAAAACTGTTTTTT.

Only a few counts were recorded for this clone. CDR3 nucleotide sequence: TGTGCCAGCAGCTTGCTAGGAGTTCGCTACGAGCAGTACTTC. Translation: CASSLLGVRYEQYF. This chain links TRBV5-6 with TRBJ2-5; D ambiguous. Gene TRBJ2-7 matches the end of the DNA better, so the J call may be wrong. This CDR3 contains 14 residues. Germline V CDR1 and CDR2: SGHDT, YYEEEE.

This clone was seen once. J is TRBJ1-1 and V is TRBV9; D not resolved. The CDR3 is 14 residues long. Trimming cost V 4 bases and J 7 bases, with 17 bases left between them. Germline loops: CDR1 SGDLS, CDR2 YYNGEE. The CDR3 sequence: CASSPTRQLLEAFF. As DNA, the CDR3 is TGTGCCAGCAGCCCAACGCGGCAGCTACTTGAAGCTTTCTTT.

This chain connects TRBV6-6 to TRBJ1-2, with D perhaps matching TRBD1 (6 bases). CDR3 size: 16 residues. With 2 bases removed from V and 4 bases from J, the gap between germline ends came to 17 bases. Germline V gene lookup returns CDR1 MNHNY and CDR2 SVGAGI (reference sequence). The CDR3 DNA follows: TGTGCCAGCAGTTACGACGTGGGGGCGTGGGGCTATGGCTACACCTTC. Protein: CASSYDVGAWGYGYTF.

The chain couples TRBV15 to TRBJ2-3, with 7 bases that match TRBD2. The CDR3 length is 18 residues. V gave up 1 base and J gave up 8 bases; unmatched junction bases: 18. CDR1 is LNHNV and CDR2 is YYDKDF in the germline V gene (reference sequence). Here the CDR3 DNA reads TGTGCCACCAGCAGAGGGATCGGGGCGGGAGTTAAGGGTGGTACGCAGTATTTT. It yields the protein CATSRGIGAGVKGGTQYF.

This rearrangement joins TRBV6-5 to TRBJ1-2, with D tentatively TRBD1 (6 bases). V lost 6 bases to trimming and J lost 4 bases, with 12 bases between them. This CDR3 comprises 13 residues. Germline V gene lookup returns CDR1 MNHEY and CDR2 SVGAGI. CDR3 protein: CASRRQDPYGYTF. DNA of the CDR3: TGTGCCAGCAGAAGACAGGACCCCTATGGCTACACCTTC.

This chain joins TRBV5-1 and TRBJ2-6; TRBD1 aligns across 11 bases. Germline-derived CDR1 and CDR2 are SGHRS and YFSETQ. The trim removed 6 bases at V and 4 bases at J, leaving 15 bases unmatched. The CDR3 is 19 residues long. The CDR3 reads CASTSRTGGASLGANVLTF. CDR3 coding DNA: TGCGCCAGCACCTCTAGGACAGGGGGCGCATCTCTGGGGGCCAACGTCCTGACTTTC.

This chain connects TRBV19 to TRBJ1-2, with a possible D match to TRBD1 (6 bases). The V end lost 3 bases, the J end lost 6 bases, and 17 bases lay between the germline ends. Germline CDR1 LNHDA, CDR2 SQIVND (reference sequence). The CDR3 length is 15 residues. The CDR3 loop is CASSIPTQGRNGYTF. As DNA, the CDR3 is TGTGCCAGTAGTATCCCCACACAGGGAAGGAATGGCTACACCTTC.

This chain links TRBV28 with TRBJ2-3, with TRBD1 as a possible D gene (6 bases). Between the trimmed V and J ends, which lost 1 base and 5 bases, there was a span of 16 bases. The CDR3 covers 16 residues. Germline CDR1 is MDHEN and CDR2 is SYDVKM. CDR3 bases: TGTGCCAGCAGTTTATCGGGACACCTCAGCGGAGATACGCAGTATTTT. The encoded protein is CASSLSGHLSGDTQYF. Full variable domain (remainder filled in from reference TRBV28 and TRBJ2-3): DVKVTQSSRYLVKRTGEKVFLECVQDMDHENMFWYRQDPGLGLRLIYFSYDVKMKEKGDIPEGYSVSREKKERFSLILESASTNQTSMYLCASSLSGHLSGDTQYFGPGTRLTVL.

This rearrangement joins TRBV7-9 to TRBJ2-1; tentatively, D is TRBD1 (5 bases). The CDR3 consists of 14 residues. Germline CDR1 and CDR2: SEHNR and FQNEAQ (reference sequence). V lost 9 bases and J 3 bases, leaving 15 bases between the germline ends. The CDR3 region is CARMDGADYNEQFF. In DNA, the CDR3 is TGTGCCAGAATGGATGGGGCCGACTACAATGAGCAGTTCTTC. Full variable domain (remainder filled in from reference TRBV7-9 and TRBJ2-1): DTGVSQNPRHKITKRGQNVTFRCDPISEHNRLYWYRQTLGQGPEFLTYFQNEAQLEKSRLLSDRFSAERPKGSFSTLEIQRTEQGDSAMYLCARMDGADYNEQFFGPGTRLTVL.

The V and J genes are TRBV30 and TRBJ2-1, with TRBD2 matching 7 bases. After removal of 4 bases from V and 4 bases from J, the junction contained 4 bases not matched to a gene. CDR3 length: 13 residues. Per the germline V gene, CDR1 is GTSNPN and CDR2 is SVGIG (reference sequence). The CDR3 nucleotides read TGTGCCTGGACTAGCGGACGATACAATGAGCAGTTCTTC. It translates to CAWTSGRYNEQFF.

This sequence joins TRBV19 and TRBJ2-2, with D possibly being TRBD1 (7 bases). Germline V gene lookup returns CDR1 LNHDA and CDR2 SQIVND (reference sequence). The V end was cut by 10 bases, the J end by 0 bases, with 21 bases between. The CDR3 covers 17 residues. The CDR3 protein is CATQGGGQLTNTGELFF. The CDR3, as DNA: TGTGCCACCCAAGGAGGGGGACAGCTTACGAACACCGGGGAGCTGTTTTTT.

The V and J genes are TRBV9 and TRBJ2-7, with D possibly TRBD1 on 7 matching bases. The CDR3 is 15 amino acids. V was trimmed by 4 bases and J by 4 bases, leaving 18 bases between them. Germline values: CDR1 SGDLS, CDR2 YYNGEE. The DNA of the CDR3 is TGTGCCAGCAGCTCAGGGGGAGGAGGTCGGTACGAGCAGTACTTC. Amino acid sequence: CASSSGGGGRYEQYF.

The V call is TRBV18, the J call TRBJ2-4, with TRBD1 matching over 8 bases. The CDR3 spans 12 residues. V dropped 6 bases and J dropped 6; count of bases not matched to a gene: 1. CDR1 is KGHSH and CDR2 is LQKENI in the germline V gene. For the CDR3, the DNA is TGTGCCAGCTCCACAGGGGGAAACATTCAGTACTTC. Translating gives CASSTGGNIQYF. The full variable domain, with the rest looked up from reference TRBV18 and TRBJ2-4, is NAGVMQNPRHLVRRRGQEARLRCSPMKGHSHVYWYRQLPEEGLKFMVYLQKENIIDESGMPKERFSAEFPKEGPSILRIQQVVRGDSAAYFCASSTGGNIQYFGAGTRLSVL.

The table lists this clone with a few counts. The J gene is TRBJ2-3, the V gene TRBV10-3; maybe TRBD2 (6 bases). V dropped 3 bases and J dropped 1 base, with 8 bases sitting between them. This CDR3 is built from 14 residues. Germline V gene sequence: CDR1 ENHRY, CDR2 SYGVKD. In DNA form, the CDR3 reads TGTGCCATCAGTGATCAGCGGGGCACAGATACGCAGTATTTT. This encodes CAISDQRGTDTQYF.

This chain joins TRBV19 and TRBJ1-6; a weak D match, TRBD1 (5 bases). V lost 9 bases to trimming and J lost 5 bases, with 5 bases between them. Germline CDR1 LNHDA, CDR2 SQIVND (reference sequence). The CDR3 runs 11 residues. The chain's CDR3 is CASRDNSPLHF. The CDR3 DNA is TGTGCCAGCAGGGATAATTCACCCCTCCACTTT.

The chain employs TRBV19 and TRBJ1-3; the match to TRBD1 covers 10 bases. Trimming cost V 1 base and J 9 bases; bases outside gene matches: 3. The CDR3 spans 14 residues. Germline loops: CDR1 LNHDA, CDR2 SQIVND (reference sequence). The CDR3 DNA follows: TGTGCCAGTAGTATAGGGACAGGGGGGGGCACCATATATTTT. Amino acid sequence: CASSIGTGGGTIYF.